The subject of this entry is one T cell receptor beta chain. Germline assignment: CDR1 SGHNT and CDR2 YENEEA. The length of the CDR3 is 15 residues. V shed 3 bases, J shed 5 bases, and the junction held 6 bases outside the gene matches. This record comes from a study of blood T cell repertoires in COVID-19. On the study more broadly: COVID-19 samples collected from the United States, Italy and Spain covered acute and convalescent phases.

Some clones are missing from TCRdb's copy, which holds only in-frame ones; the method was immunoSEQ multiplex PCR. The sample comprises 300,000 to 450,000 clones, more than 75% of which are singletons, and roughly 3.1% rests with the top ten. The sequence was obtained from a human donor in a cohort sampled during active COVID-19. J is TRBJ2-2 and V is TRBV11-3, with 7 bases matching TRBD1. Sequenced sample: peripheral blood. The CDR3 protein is CASSFQGVGTGELFF. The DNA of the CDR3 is TGTGCCAGCAGCTTCCAGGGGGTAGGGACCGGGGAGCTGTTTTTT. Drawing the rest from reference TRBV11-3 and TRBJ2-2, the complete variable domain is EAGVVQSPRYKIIEKKQPVAFWCNPISGHNTLYWYLQNLGQGPELLIRYENEEAVDDSQLPKDRFSAERLKGVDSTLKIQPAELGDSAVYLCASSFQGVGTGELFFGEGSRLTVL.